This entry features one TCR beta chain sequence. Its target is not known. The junction and the germline gene differ at one end; a read error may be behind it. The record originates from a study of tumor-infiltrating lymphocytes in primary liver carcinoma. Study-level points and caveats: Significantly greater top-250-clone fractions characterized tumors relative to blood (p = 0.039). Tumor region pairs showed greater overlap than either tumor-adjacent or tumor-blood pairs did.

Blood RNA came from unsorted whole blood; germline DNA was also extracted. In germline, CDR1 is SGHAT, CDR2 FQDESV (reference sequence). The CDR3 is 14 residues long. A constant-region primer primed TCR beta cDNA synthesis from roughly 500 ng of total RNA. For TCR beta, libraries were produced by three nested multiplex PCR rounds using slightly modified ARM-PCR. The first two PCR rounds used TRBV1-TRBV30 forward primers with a C-beta reverse primer, roughly 10 cycles each. One entry per CDR3 protein, called by TCRdb with MiXCR from the multiplex PCR reads. The sample includes approximately 310,000 distinct CDR3 sequences, more than 55% of them seen just once.

Sequenced sample: peripheral blood. The chain carries TRBV11-1 and TRBJ2-5; D not resolved. This receptor was obtained from a man aged 35 to 55 with primary liver carcinoma and hepatitis B virus infection. CDR3 in amino acids: CASRPYSPGETQYF. The DNA for the CDR3 is TGTGCCAGCAGACCCTATAGCCCAGGAGAGACCCAATACTTC.